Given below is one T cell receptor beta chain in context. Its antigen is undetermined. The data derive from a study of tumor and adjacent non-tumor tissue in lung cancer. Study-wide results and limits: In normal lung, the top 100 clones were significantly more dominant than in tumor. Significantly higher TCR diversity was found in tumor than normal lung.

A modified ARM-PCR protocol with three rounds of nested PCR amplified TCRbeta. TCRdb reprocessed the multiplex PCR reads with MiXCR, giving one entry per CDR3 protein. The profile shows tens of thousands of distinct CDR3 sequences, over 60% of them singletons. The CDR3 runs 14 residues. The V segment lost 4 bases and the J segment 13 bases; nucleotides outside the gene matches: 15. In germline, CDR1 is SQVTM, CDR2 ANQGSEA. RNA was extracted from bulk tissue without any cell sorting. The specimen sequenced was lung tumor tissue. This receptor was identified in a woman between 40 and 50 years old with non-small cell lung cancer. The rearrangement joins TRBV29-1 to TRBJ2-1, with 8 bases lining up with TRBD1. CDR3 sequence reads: CSVAAGQVYSEQFF. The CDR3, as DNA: TGCAGCGTTGCCGCGGGACAGGTCTACAGTGAACAGTTCTTC.